Below, one TCR beta chain is given with its context. Clones were sequenced by immunoSEQ multiplex PCR, and TCRdb holds only the in-frame ones, with some missing. In the table there are some 41,000 clones, roughly 93% of which are singletons. This record comes from a study of T cells in tuberculosis. At study entry, adolescents had tuberculin skin tests and IGRA screening. The CDR3 spans 16 residues. The V and J ends lost 4 bases and 4 bases, in that order; junction bases with no gene match: 10. The germline CDR1 and CDR2 sequences are SGHNT and YYREEE (reference sequence). The sequenced sample consisted of PBMCs. This TCR was sampled from a donor aged 10-29 years with latent tuberculosis or without tuberculosis infection. Some clones in this sample may be carry-over from other donors' samples. V gene TRBV5-4 combines with J gene TRBJ1-4, with 7 nucleotides matching TRBD1. CDR3 loop: CASSLNPGQINEKLFF. For the CDR3, the DNA is TGTGCCAGCAGCCTCAACCCGGGACAGATTAATGAAAAACTGTTTTTT.